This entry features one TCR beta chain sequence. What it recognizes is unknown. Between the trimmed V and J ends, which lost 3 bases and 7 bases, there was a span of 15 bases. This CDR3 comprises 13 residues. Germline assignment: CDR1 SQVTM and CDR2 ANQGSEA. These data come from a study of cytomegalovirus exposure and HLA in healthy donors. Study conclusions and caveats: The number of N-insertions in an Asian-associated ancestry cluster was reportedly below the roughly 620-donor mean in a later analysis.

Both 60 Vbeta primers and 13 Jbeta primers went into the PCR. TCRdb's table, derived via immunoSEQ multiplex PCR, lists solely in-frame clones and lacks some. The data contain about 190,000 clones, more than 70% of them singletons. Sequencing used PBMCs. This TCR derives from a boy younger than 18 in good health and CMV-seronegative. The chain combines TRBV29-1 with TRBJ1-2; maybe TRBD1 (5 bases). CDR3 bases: TGCAGCGTTGATGGACCCAGGGTAGTTGGCTACACCTTC. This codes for CSVDGPRVVGYTF.